These T cell receptor beta chains were read from a single sample in a study of cytomegalovirus exposure and HLA in healthy donors. The repertoire was sequenced with immunoSEQ multiplex PCR; TCRdb's copy has only in-frame clones and lacks some. The sample records about 60,000 clones, 70% to 85% being singletons. The material sequenced was PBMCs. The receptors were gathered from a man younger than 40 in good health and CMV-seronegative. The CDR3 runs from the conserved cysteine through the conserved F or W. The order of the fields is D gene, clone size, V gene, J gene, CDR3 protein, CDR3 DNA. A D gene is named only where the DNA matches it firmly. Some rows mark clone size as missing; the rest say once, few, many or name a class of expanded clone.

.,.,TRBV5-1,TRBJ2-5,CASSLEGDQTQYF,TGCGCCAGCAGCTTGGAAGGGGATCAGACCCAGTACTTC
.,.,TRBV5-1,TRBJ2-2,CASTSTDRNTGELFF,TGCGCCAGCACGTCGACGGACAGGAACACCGGGGAGCTGTTTTTT
.,.,TRBV30,TRBJ1-1,CAWSPIAEAFF,TGTGCCTGGAGTCCTATAGCTGAAGCTTTCTTT
TRBD1,once,TRBV6-6,TRBJ1-1,CASRDRVNTEAFF,TGTGCCAGCAGGGACAGGGTCAACACTGAAGCTTTCTTT
TRBD2,.,TRBV5-6,TRBJ2-1,CASSLGTGLAVEQFF,TGTGCCAGCAGCTTGGGGACGGGACTAGCGGTTGAGCAGTTCTTC
TRBD1,.,TRBV5-4,TRBJ2-1,CASRGPGQNYNEQFF,TGTGCCAGCAGAGGCCCGGGACAGAACTACAATGAGCAGTTCTTC
.,.,TRBV12-5,TRBJ1-3,CASGLRDTAFSGNTIYF,TGTGCTAGTGGTTTGAGGGACACGGCCTTCTCTGGAAACACCATATATTTT
TRBD1,few,TRBV9,TRBJ2-1,CASSPHLQGAGVNEQFF,TGTGCCAGCAGCCCTCATTTACAGGGGGCGGGGGTCAATGAGCAGTTCTTC
TRBD2,once,TRBV6-5,TRBJ2-1,CASGRGEVGYNEQFF,TGTGCCAGCGGTCGGGGGGAGGTGGGCTACAATGAGCAGTTCTTC
.,few,TRBV19,TRBJ2-5,CASSANTGSGETQYF,TGTGCCAGTAGTGCTAATACAGGGTCCGGGGAGACCCAGTACTTC
.,few,TRBV4-3,TRBJ1-2,CASSQETGLYGYTF,TGCGCCAGCAGCCAAGAGACAGGCCTCTATGGCTACACCTTC
TRBD1,.,TRBV30,TRBJ1-6,CAWKTQGAGNSPLHF,TGTGCCTGGAAAACACAGGGGGCTGGTAATTCACCCCTCCACTTT
.,few,TRBV5-1,TRBJ2-7,CASSLLNEQYF,TGCGCCAGCAGCTTATTAAACGAGCAGTACTTC
.,.,TRBV15,TRBJ1-6,CATSSGTSSSYNSPLHF,TGTGCCACCAGCTCAGGGACTTCCAGCTCCTATAATTCACCCCTCCACTTT
.,.,TRBV28,TRBJ1-5,CASSPPGGNQPQHF,TGTGCCAGCAGTCCCCCAGGGGGCAATCAGCCCCAGCATTTT
TRBD2,.,TRBV4-2,TRBJ2-5,CASSQVAGAETQYF,TGTGCCAGCAGCCAAGTAGCGGGGGCGGAGACCCAGTACTTC